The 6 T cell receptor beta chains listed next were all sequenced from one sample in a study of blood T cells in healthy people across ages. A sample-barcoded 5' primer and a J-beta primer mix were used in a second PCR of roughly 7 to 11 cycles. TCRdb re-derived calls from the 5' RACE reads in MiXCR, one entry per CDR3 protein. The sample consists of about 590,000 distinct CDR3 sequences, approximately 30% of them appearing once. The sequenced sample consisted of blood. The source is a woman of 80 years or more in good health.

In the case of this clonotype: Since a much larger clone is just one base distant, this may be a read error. Here the CDR3 reads CASSERAYNGQFF. CDR3 sequence (DNA): TGTGCCAGCAGCGAAAGGGCATACAATGGGCAGTTCTTC. The rearrangement links TRBV7-9 to TRBJ2-1; D is unclear. Germline V CDR1 and CDR2: SEHNR, FQNEAQ (reference sequence). The CDR3 is 13 amino acids.

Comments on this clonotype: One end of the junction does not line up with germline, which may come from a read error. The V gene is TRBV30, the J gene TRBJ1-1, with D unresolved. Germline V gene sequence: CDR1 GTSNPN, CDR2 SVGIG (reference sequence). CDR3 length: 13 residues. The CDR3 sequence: CTWSLRVGTEAFF. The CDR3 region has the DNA TGTACCTGGAGTCTAAGGGTTGGGACTGAAGCTTTCTTT.

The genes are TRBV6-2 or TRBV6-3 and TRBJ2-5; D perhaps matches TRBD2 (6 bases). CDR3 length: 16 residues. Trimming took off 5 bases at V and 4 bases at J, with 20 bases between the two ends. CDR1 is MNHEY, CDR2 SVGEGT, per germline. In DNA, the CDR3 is TGTGCCAGCAGTCGGTCAGGGTATGGGGGGTTAGAGACCCAGTACTTC. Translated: CASSRSGYGGLETQYF.

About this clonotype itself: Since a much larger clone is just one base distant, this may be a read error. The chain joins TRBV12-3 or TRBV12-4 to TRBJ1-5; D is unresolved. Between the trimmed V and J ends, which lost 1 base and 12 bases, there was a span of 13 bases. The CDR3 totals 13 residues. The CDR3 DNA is TGTGCCAGCAGTTTAGTCTCAGTCGACCTCCAGCATTTT. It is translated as CASSLVSVDLQHF.

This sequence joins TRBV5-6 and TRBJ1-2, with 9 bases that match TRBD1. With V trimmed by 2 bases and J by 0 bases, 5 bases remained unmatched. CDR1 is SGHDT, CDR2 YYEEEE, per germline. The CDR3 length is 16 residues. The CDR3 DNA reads TGTGCCAGCAGCTTCGGGACAGGGATAGCTAACTATGGCTACACCTTC. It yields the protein CASSFGTGIANYGYTF.

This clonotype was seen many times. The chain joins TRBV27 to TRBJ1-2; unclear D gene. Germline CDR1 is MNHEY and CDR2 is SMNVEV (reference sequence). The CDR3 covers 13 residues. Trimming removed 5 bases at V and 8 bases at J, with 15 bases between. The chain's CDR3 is CASSPPSAVGYTF. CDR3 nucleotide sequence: TGTGCCAGCAGTCCACCCTCGGCCGTCGGCTACACCTTC.